This TCR beta chain was recorded in a study of Graves' ophthalmopathy and Graves' hyperthyroidism. The study amplified TCR beta CDR3 regions using RNA transcripts. Scientists carried out first-round RT-PCR using HTBI primers and then a second-round multiplex PCR. TCRdb re-called the multiplex PCR reads through MiXCR, storing one row per CDR3 protein. Of 600,000 to 650,000 distinct CDR3 sequences listed, 22% were seen once; the top ten hold around 7%. Study results and limitations: In blood appeared most of the expanded thyroid clonotypes whose frequency exceeded 0.001. Predictions made by the model for ophthalmopathy progression reached approximately 71% sensitivity and almost 75% specificity.

This clonotype was detected many times. Its antigen is as yet unknown. The diagnostic workup employed clinical symptoms, serum thyroxine, TRAb, thyroid ultrasound and orbital computed tomography. PBMCs originated in 10 ml of fresh peripheral blood. Germline assignment: CDR1 KGHDR and CDR2 SFDVKD. The germline V and J ends were trimmed by 4 bases and 5 bases, with 10 bases remaining between them. CDR3 length: 13 residues. The V and J genes are TRBV24-1 and TRBJ1-2, with D tentatively TRBD1 (6 bases). The sequenced material came from peripheral blood. This sequence originates from a woman between 18 and 29 years old with stable Graves' hyperthyroidism. Some clones in this sample may be carry-over from other donors' samples. CDR3 sequence (DNA): TGTGCCACCAGTGAAACAACAGGGTATGGCTACACCTTC. Amino acid sequence: CATSETTGYGYTF.